Below, one T cell receptor (beta chain) is given with its context. The antigen remains unidentified. In chemo-refractory metastatic non-small-cell lung cancer, patients got ipilimumab CTLA-4 blockade together with focal radiation. The sample comes from a study of radiotherapy plus CTLA-4 blockade in lung cancer. The assay was immunoSEQ multiplex PCR, and TCRdb's table has in-frame clones only and misses some. In the table there are some 50,000 clones, roughly 80% of which are singletons. The germline CDR1 and CDR2 sequences are GTSNPN and SVGIG (reference sequence). V lost 1 base to trimming and J lost 3 bases, with 15 bases between them. The CDR3 runs 15 residues. Findings of the study overall: Blood TCR clones of tumor origin expanded after radiotherapy plus ipilimumab. Reportedly, early blood T cell clone dynamics best predicted response, with interferon-beta.

Sequences were derived from peripheral blood, sampled from a patient treated with radiotherapy plus ipilimumab. This sequence was found in a human donor with non-small cell lung cancer who had a partial response to radiotherapy plus ipilimumab. The chain couples TRBV30 to TRBJ1-1; D may be TRBD1 (5 bases). The CDR3 coding sequence is TGTGCCTGGAGTGACCACGGGGGAGAGGACACTGAAGCTTTCTTT. Its translation is CAWSDHGGEDTEAFF.